The clone carrying this TCR beta chain was picked up many times. Its matching antigen is unknown. Investigators prepared the TCR beta libraries by applying iRepertoire HTBI primers and Arm-PCR of CDR3 regions. TCRdb itself ran the multiplex PCR reads through MiXCR, one entry per CDR3 protein. The repertoire holds more than 350,000 distinct CDR3 sequences, with 21% as singletons. Indicated time point: persistent/refractory GD, antithyroid drugs over 5 years with positive TRAb. Preparation of the TCR library used RNA extracted from PBMCs. The diagnosis of Graves' disease used American Thyroid Association guidelines. With 6 bases removed from V and 4 bases from J, the gap between germline ends came to 10 bases. CDR3 length equals 12 residues. The germline CDR1 and CDR2 sequences are MDHEN and SYDVKM. This sample was included in a study of regulatory T cells in long-lasting Graves disease. General study findings and limits: Researchers examined only peripheral blood and not thyroid tissue. Lower TCR diversity was seen in persistent Graves' patients than in newly diagnosed ones.

The sequenced sample was peripheral blood mononuclear cells (PBMCs), obtained when the disease was refractory, from a patient treated with antithyroid drugs. The chain carries TRBV28 and TRBJ2-7; D call uncertain. This TCR was recovered from a female donor with Graves disease. The DNA of the CDR3 is TGTGCCAGCAGCTTAGGCCTATACGAGCAGTACTTC. Translated: CASSLGLYEQYF.